This T cell receptor (beta chain) was documented in a study of read filtering for tumor transcriptome and immune sequencing. From around 440 ng of RNA, a library with molecular barcoded alpha/delta and beta/gamma adaptors was made. TCRdb reanalysed the reads using MiXCR and keeps one entry per CDR3 protein. The repertoire includes about 48,000 distinct CDR3 sequences, about 19% of them detected once, and about 16% sits in the top ten. This clonotype is labeled medium-sized. CDR1 is WNHNN, CDR2 SYGVQD, per germline (reference sequence). V lost 2 bases and J lost 6, with 11 bases in between. The CDR3 totals 13 residues.

The receptor comes from a donor aged 40 or over with multiple myeloma. The sequencing input was a population of CD138-negative cells sorted from bone marrow. The chain joins TRBV10-1 to TRBJ2-7; the D gene is possibly TRBD1 (5 bases). The CDR3 bases are TGCGCCAGCAGTGAGCCAGGGATGAGCGAGCAGTACTTC. This encodes CASSEPGMSEQYF.